This T cell receptor (beta chain) emerged from a study of blood T cells in healthy people across ages. Study outcomes and limitations: For the donors, CMV status was unknown and possibly confounded expanded clonotype changes.

The CDR3 is 13 amino acids. Germline V gene sequence: CDR1 LNHNV, CDR2 YYDKDF (reference sequence). V was shortened by 1 base and J by 6 bases, with 10 bases between the two germline ends. A second PCR, run for about 6 to 12 cycles, used a sample-barcoded 5' primer plus a J-beta primer mix. In TCRdb, the 5' RACE reads were re-called with MiXCR into one record per CDR3 protein. Among about 590,000 distinct CDR3 sequences listed, approximately 30% were seen once. The table lists this clonotype with many counts. Its antigen is not identified. The chain couples TRBV15 to TRBJ2-7; D unclear. The source is a woman older than 75 in good health. Sequenced: blood. The chain's CDR3 is CATSRVYSTEQYF. The CDR3 DNA is TGTGCCACCAGCAGAGTTTATTCCACCGAGCAGTACTTC.